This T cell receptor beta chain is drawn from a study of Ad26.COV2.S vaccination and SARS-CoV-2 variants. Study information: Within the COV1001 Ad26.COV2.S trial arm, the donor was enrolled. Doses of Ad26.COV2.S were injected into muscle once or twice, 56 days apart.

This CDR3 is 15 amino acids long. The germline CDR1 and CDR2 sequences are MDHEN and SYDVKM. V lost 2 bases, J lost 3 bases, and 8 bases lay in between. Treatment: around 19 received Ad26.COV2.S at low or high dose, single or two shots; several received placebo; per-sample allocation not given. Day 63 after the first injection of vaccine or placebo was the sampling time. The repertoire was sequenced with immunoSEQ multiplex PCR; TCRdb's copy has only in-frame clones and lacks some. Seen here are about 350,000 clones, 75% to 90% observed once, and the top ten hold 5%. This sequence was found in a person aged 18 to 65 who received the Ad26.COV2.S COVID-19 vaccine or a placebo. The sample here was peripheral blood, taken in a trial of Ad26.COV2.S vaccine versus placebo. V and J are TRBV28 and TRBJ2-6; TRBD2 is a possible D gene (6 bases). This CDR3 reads CASSLGGGGANVLTF. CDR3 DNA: TGTGCCAGCAGTTTAGGGGGAGGTGGGGCCAACGTCCTGACTTTC.